Below are 29 T cell receptor beta chains sequenced from a single sample in a study of blood T cells in healthy people across ages (dated by TCRdb to the mid-2010s). Library construction relied on 5' RACE. Reads for this sample came from an Illumina HiSeq 2500. A second PCR of about 6 to 11 cycles was run with a J-beta primer mix and a sample-barcoded 5' primer. Clones were called with MiXCR by TCRdb after fastp trimmed the public reads at Q25, and only in-frame beta chains were retained. Each entry is one CDR3 protein sequence, shown with its most common DNA and genes. This sample has over 1,300,000 distinct CDR3 sequences in its table, and roughly 60% of those were observed once. 6.5% to 8% of the sample is in the top ten clones. The sequenced sample consisted of blood. All receptors derive from a man younger than 30 in good health.

The chain carries TRBV9 and TRBJ2-3; TRBD2 matches at 8 bases. Germline V gene sequence: CDR1 SGDLS, CDR2 YYNGEE. The CDR3 is 16 residues long. With V trimmed by 4 bases and J by 2 bases, 9 bases remained unmatched. The CDR3 region is CASSRILADVTDTQYF. CDR3 DNA: TGTGCCAGCAGCCGAATACTAGCGGACGTCACAGATACGCAGTATTTT.

As for this clonotype: Relative to the germline gene, one junction end is altered; a read error may explain this. The chain links TRBV12-3 or TRBV12-4 to TRBJ2-2; 10 bases map to TRBD1. The CDR3 length is 16 residues. The CDR3 sequence is CASSPGQGWYTGELFF. CDR3 nucleotide sequence: TGTGCTAGCAGCCCGGGACAGGGGTGGTACACCGGGGAGCTGTTTTTT.

With regard to this clonotype: A read error may produce the germline difference seen at one junction end. The V gene is TRBV7-7, the J gene TRBJ2-1, with a weak D call TRBD2 (5 bases). CDR3 length: 16 amino acids. The germline gives CDR1 SSHAT, CDR2 FNYEAQ (reference sequence). CDR3 bases: TGTGCTAGCAGCCCAACCATAGCGAGCTCCTACAATGAGCAGTTCTTC. Its translation: CASSPTIASSYNEQFF.

The V and J genes are TRBV24-1 and TRBJ2-2; tentatively, D is TRBD1 or TRBD2 (6 bases each). Germline CDR1 reads KGHDR; CDR2 reads SFDVKD. The CDR3 totals 18 residues. V lost 4 bases to trimming and J lost 6 bases, with 23 bases between them. CDR3 sequence: CATSDPTGALSDPGELFF. CDR3 coding DNA: TGTGCCACCAGTGACCCGACGGGGGCGCTTTCGGATCCCGGGGAGCTGTTTTTT.

This clonotype was observed a handful of times. The J gene is TRBJ2-7, the V gene TRBV20-1; maybe TRBD1 (5 bases). Trimming removed 7 bases at V and 6 bases at J, with 16 bases between. The CDR3 loop spans 12 amino acids. Germline V gene lookup returns CDR1 DFQATT and CDR2 SNEGSKA (reference sequence). The DNA of the CDR3 is TGCAGTGGCATACCTAGGGGTGGCGAGCAGTACTTC. This translates into CSGIPRGGEQYF.

The rearrangement uses TRBV10-3 and TRBJ2-2; 8 bases fit TRBD1. This CDR3 has 16 amino acids. Germline assignment: CDR1 ENHRY and CDR2 SYGVKD. The ends lost 10 bases at V and 0 bases at J; junction bases unmatched: 10. The CDR3 region has the DNA TGTGCCACCCAAGACAGGGGACCCCCGAACACCGGGGAGCTGTTTTTT. Its translation is CATQDRGPPNTGELFF.

Only a few counts were recorded for this clonotype. V gene TRBV20-1 combines with J gene TRBJ2-7; D unresolved. This CDR3 has 14 amino acids. The germline gives CDR1 DFQATT, CDR2 SNEGSKA (reference sequence). Trimming took off 3 bases at V and 0 bases at J, with 12 bases between the two ends. CDR3 amino acids: CSASLGGSSYEQYF. The CDR3, as DNA: TGCAGTGCTAGTCTCGGCGGATCCTCCTACGAGCAGTACTTC.

This clonotype was detected once. This chain connects TRBV29-1 to TRBJ2-7; 8 bases align to TRBD2. V gave up 7 bases and J gave up 0 bases; unmatched junction bases: 11. The germline gives CDR1 SQVTM, CDR2 ANQGSEA. The CDR3 spans 15 residues. The CDR3: CSAGGGDGHSYEQYF. CDR3 nucleotide sequence: TGCAGCGCCGGGGGGGGTGACGGGCACTCCTACGAGCAGTACTTC.

The gene calls are TRBV29-1 and TRBJ2-7, with 7 bases that match TRBD1. The CDR3 runs to 12 residues. The germline V gene has CDR1 SQVTM and CDR2 ANQGSEA. The V gene end was trimmed by 3 bases and the J gene end by 3 bases; junction bases not matched to a gene: 2. The CDR3 nucleotides read TGCAGCGTTGAGGGACAGCACTACGAGCAGTACTTC. The encoded protein is CSVEGQHYEQYF.

The chain has TRBV12-5 and TRBJ2-3; 8 bases align to TRBD1. After removal of 5 bases from V and 2 bases from J, the junction contained 6 bases not matched to a gene. Germline CDR1 reads LGHNT; CDR2 reads FRNRAP. This CDR3 is built from 15 residues. CDR3 nucleotides: TGTGCTAGTGGTCTCCGGACAGGGTTCACAGATACGCAGTATTTT. Its translation: CASGLRTGFTDTQYF.

This clonotype was counted between two and nine times. V usage is TRBV29-1 and J usage is TRBJ1-1, with no clear D. CDR3 length equals 14 residues. Germline assignment: CDR1 SQVTM and CDR2 ANQGSEA. V was trimmed by 1 base and J by 1 base, leaving 10 bases between them. The CDR3 DNA reads TGCAGCGTTGAAGGGATGGGGAGGAACACTGAAGCTTTCTTT. Its translation is CSVEGMGRNTEAFF.

CDR3 bases: TGTGCCAGCAGTGAAGTAGGACTGGGGGCGTACGAGCAGTACTTC. This encodes CASSEVGLGAYEQYF. The chain uses TRBV6-1 and TRBJ2-4; D perhaps matches TRBD1 (6 bases). The assigned J gene may be wrong: the sequence end matches TRBJ2-7 better. The germline V gene encodes CDR1 MNHNS and CDR2 SASEGT. There are 15 residues in the CDR3.

This clonotype was observed a handful of times. V usage is TRBV20-1 and J usage is TRBJ2-7; perhaps TRBD2 as D (6 bases). Trimming shortened V by 3 bases and J by 2 bases, and 11 bases separated the two germline ends. The CDR3 contains 13 residues. Germline CDR1 and CDR2: DFQATT and SNEGSKA (reference sequence). The CDR3 DNA reads TGCAGTGCTAGGGAGGGCGTAACCTACGAGCAGTACTTC. It codes for CSAREGVTYEQYF.

V gene TRBV11-2 combines with J gene TRBJ2-7; 8 bases agree with TRBD1. This CDR3 region has 15 residues. V lost 1 base, J lost 3 bases, and 5 bases stayed unmatched. Germline CDR1 is SGHAT and CDR2 is FQNNGV. The CDR3 DNA follows: TGTGCCAGCAGCTTAGGAGCCGGACAGGGCTACGAGCAGTACTTC. Translated: CASSLGAGQGYEQYF.

The rearrangement joins TRBV12-3 or TRBV12-4 to TRBJ1-2; D ambiguous. The CDR3 is made up of 13 amino acids. Trimming shortened V by 7 bases and J by 7 bases, and 16 bases separated the two germline ends. The CDR3 DNA is TGTGCCAGCATGGAGTGGACCTCTTTTGGCTACACCTTC. This codes for CASMEWTSFGYTF.

This clonotype has a single count. The gene calls are TRBV4-3 and TRBJ1-2; D perhaps matches TRBD1 (5 bases). Germline CDR1 is LGHNA and CDR2 is YSLEER. The CDR3 spans 12 residues. V gave up 6 bases and J gave up 8 bases, with 13 bases separating them. The DNA for the CDR3 is TGCGCCAGCAGTTGGGACTTCGGGGGCTACACCTTC. Encoded protein: CASSWDFGGYTF.

This clonotype has just one count. This sequence joins TRBV6-1 and TRBJ1-3, with unresolved D. V gave up 0 bases and J gave up 0 bases, with 6 bases separating them. Germline loops: CDR1 MNHNS, CDR2 SASEGT. CDR3 length: 15 amino acids. The CDR3 DNA follows: TGTGCCAGCAGTGAAGCAGGGTCCTCTGGAAACACCATATATTTT. Protein sequence: CASSEAGSSGNTIYF.

This chain links TRBV12-3 or TRBV12-4 with TRBJ2-7, with a tentative D call TRBD2 (6 bases). V gave up 5 bases and J gave up 0 bases, with 14 bases separating them. CDR3 length: 15 residues. CDR3 region: CASSLRAGNSYEQYF. CDR3 nucleotide sequence: TGTGCCAGCAGTCTCAGGGCGGGGAACTCCTACGAGCAGTACTTC.

The chain links TRBV20-1 to TRBJ2-1; 7 nucleotides align to TRBD1. The CDR3 spans 15 residues. Losses at the gene ends were 5 bases for V and 3 bases for J; bases not matched to a gene: 10. Germline V gene data show CDR1 as DFQATT and CDR2 as SNEGSKA (reference sequence). The chain's CDR3 is CSASVGQVNYNEQFF. The CDR3 bases are TGCAGTGCTTCGGTCGGACAGGTCAACTACAATGAGCAGTTCTTC.

Comments on this clonotype: One end of the junction does not line up with germline, which may come from a read error. The genes are TRBV12-3 or TRBV12-4 and TRBJ2-3; 9 bases fit TRBD2. The CDR3 consists of 14 residues. The CDR3 sequence: CASSSGLAADTQNF. DNA for the CDR3: TGTGCCAGCAGTTCGGGACTAGCTGCAGATACGCAGAATTTT.

This sequence joins TRBV14 and TRBJ2-3; 12 bases are a match to TRBD2. From germline, CDR1 is SGHDN and CDR2 FVKESK. V gave up 5 bases and J gave up 4 bases; unmatched junction bases: 16. The CDR3 is 19 residues long. CDR3 region: CASSTAGLAGPTEADTQYF. The CDR3 DNA reads as TGTGCCAGCAGCACAGCAGGACTAGCGGGGCCCACAGAGGCAGATACGCAGTATTTT.

This clonotype was observed a few times. The V and J genes are TRBV20-1 and TRBJ2-7; D ambiguous. The V end lost 0 bases, the J end lost 2 bases, and 11 bases lay between the germline ends. The germline V gene encodes CDR1 DFQATT and CDR2 SNEGSKA (reference sequence). The CDR3 spans 14 residues. This CDR3 reads CSARDRYSPYEQYF. The DNA of the CDR3 is TGCAGTGCTAGAGATCGTTATTCCCCCTACGAGCAGTACTTC.

This clonotype was detected only a few times. The J gene is TRBJ2-3, the V gene TRBV11-2; D possibly matches TRBD1 or TRBD2 (5 bases each). There are 17 residues in the CDR3. In germline, CDR1 is SGHAT, CDR2 FQNNGV. The V end was cut by 4 bases, the J end by 2 bases, with 19 bases between. The CDR3: CASSSPGRQDPTDTQYF. The CDR3 DNA follows: TGTGCCAGCAGCTCGCCGGGACGGCAGGACCCCACAGATACGCAGTATTTT.

The chain is built from TRBV12-3 or TRBV12-4 and TRBJ2-3; no firm D call. Trimming took 3 bases from V and 7 from J, leaving 5 bases between them. This CDR3 has 11 amino acids. CDR3 sequence: CASSLGNTQYF. The CDR3 DNA reads TGTGCCAGCAGTTTGGGGAATACGCAGTATTTT.

The genes are TRBV20-1 and TRBJ2-3; a weak D match, TRBD2 (7 bases). Between the trimmed V and J ends, which lost 6 bases and 3 bases, there was a span of 16 bases. CDR1 is DFQATT, CDR2 SNEGSKA, per germline (reference sequence). This CDR3 region has 14 residues. The CDR3 here is CSAAKGGPTDTQYF. CDR3 nucleotides: TGCAGTGCCGCTAAGGGGGGGCCGACAGATACGCAGTATTTT.

V is TRBV6-6 and J is TRBJ2-5, with D possibly being TRBD1 (6 bases). The CDR3 spans 16 residues. Germline loops: CDR1 MNHNY, CDR2 SVGAGI (reference sequence). V was trimmed by 7 bases and J by 2 bases, leaving 20 bases between them. The CDR3 region has the DNA TGTGCCAGCATCCCATCATTGGACAGCGTGCAAGAGACCCAGTACTTC. Encoded protein: CASIPSLDSVQETQYF.

The chain carries TRBV7-2 and TRBJ2-4; 9 nucleotides match TRBD1. Germline lookup yields CDR1 SGHTA and CDR2 FQGNSA. The CDR3 is 16 amino acids. Trimming took 4 bases from V and 7 from J; bases not matched to a gene: 11. The CDR3 here is CASSSSGGQGRNIQYF. CDR3 DNA: TGTGCCAGCAGCTCCTCGGGGGGACAGGGAAGGAACATTCAGTACTTC.

The chain has TRBV4-1 and TRBJ1-2; D may be TRBD1 (5 bases). CDR3 length: 13 residues. V lost 3 bases and J 6 bases, leaving 11 bases between the germline ends. CDR1 and CDR2 from the germline V gene are MGHRA and YSYEKL. CDR3 DNA: TGCGCCAGCAGCCATGGGGGAGGCGATGGCTACACCTTC. Encoded protein: CASSHGGGDGYTF.

This chain connects TRBV4-1 to TRBJ2-5; D gene uncertain. Germline V gives CDR1 MGHRA, CDR2 YSYEKL. Trimming removed 4 bases from V and 1 base from J, with 16 bases in between. The CDR3 is 16 amino acids. Here the CDR3 DNA reads TGCGCCAGCAGCCTGCTTGGGCAGTTCTTCCAAGAGACCCAGTACTTC. This encodes CASSLLGQFFQETQYF.